Sequencing of this T cell receptor beta chain was carried out in a study of regulatory T cells in long-lasting Graves disease. Trimming took 8 bases from V and 12 from J; bases not matched to a gene: 15. This CDR3 has 13 residues. Germline CDR1 MNHNS, CDR2 SASEGT. Time point noted: newly diagnosed GD, antithyroid drugs for less than 3 months. The TCR library was made from RNA extracted from PBMCs. Libraries of TCR beta came from iRepertoire HTBI primers plus Arm-PCR of CDR3 regions. Using its own MiXCR run on the multiplex PCR reads, TCRdb lists one record per CDR3 protein. The sample includes roughly 500,000 distinct CDR3 sequences, roughly 14% of them seen just once. This clonotype was seen a handful of times. In addition, the sample was reused for a study of T cells in Graves' hyperthyroidism and ophthalmopathy.

The sample in question was peripheral blood mononuclear cells (PBMCs), obtained at new diagnosis, from a patient treated with antithyroid drugs. This receptor was identified in a man aged 25-45 years with Graves disease. The chain carries TRBV6-1 and TRBJ1-2; 7 positions match TRBD1. CDR3 bases: TGTGCCAGCCCGAGCGGACAGGCTGGTTTCGACACCTTC. Its protein product is CASPSGQAGFDTF.